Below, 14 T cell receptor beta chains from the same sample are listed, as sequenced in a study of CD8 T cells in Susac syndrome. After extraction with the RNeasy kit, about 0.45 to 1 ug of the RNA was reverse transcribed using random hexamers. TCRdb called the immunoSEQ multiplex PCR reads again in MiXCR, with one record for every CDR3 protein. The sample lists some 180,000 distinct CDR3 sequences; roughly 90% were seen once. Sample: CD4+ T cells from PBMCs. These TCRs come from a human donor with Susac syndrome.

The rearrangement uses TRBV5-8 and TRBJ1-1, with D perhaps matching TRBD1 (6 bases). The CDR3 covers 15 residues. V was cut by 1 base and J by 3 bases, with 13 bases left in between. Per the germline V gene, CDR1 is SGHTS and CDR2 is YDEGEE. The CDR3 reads CASSLLRGAHTEAFF. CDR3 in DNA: TGTGCCAGCAGCTTGTTAAGGGGGGCGCACACTGAAGCTTTCTTT.

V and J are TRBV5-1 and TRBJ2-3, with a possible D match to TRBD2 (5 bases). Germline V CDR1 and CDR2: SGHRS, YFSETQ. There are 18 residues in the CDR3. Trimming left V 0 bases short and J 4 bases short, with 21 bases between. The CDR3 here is CASSLAGLTEAVADTQYF. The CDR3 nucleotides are TGCGCCAGCAGCTTGGCCGGGTTAACCGAAGCGGTAGCAGATACGCAGTATTTT.

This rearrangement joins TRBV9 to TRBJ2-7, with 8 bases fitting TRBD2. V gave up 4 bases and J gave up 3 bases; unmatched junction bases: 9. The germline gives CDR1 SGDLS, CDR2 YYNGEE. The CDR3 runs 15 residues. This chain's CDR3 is CASSRGSGSIYEQYF. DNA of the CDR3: TGTGCCAGCAGCCGGGGCAGCGGGAGTATCTACGAGCAGTACTTC.

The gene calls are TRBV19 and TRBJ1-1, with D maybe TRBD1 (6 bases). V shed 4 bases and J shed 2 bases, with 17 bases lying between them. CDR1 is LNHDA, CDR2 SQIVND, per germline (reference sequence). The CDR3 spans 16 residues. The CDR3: CASSTGAAGLNTEAFF. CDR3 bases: TGTGCCAGTAGTACAGGGGCCGCAGGGTTAAACACTGAAGCTTTCTTT.

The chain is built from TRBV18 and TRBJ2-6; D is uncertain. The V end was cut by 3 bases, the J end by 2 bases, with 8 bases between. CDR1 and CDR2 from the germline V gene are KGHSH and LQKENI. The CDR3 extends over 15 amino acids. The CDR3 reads CASSPQGTGANVLTF. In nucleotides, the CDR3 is TGTGCCAGCTCACCTCAAGGCACTGGGGCCAACGTCCTGACTTTC. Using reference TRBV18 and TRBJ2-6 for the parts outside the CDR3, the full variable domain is NAGVMQNPRHLVRRRGQEARLRCSPMKGHSHVYWYRQLPEEGLKFMVYLQKENIIDESGMPKERFSAEFPKEGPSILRIQQVVRGDSAAYFCASSPQGTGANVLTFGAGSRLTVL.

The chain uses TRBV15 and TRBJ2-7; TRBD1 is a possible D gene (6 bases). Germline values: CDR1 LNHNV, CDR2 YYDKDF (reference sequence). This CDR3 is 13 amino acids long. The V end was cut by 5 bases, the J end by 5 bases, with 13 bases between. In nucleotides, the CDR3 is TGTGCCACCAGCGACAGGCCAGACCACGAGCAGTACTTC. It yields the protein CATSDRPDHEQYF. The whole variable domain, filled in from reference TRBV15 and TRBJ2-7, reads DAMVIQNPRYQVTQFGKPVTLSCSQTLNHNVMYWYQQKSSQAPKLLFHYYDKDFNNEADTPDNFQSRRPNTSFCFLDIRSPGLGDTAMYLCATSDRPDHEQYFGPGTRLTVT.

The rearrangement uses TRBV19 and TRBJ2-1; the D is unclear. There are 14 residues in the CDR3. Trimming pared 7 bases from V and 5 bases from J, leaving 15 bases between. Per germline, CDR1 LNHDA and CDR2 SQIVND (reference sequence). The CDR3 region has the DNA TGTGCCAGTAAATCTCAACTATTCCACAATGAGCAGTTCTTC. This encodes CASKSQLFHNEQFF.

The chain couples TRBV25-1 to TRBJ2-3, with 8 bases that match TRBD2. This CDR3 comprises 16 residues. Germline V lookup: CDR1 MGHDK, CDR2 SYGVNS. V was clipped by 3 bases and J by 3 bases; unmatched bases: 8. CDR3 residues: CASSEAAGGSTDTQYF. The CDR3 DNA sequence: TGTGCCAGCAGTGAGGCGGCGGGAGGATCGACAGATACGCAGTATTTT.

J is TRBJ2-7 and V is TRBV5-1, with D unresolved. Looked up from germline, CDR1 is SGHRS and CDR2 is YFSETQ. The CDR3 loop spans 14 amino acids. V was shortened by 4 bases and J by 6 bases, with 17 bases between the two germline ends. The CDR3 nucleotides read TGCGCCAGCAGCCCCGGCACGGAATTCAGCGAGCAGTACTTC. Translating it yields CASSPGTEFSEQYF.

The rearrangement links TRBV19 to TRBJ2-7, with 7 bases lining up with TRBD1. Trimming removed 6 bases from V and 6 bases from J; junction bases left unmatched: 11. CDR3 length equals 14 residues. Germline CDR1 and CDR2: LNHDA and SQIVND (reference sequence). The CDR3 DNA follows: TGTGCCAGTAGAAGTACGGACAGGATCTCCGAGCAGTACTTC. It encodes CASRSTDRISEQYF.

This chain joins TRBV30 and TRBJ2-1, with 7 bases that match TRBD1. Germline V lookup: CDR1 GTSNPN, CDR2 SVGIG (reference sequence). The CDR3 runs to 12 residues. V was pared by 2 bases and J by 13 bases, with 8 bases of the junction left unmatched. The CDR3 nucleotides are TGTGCCTGGAGTATGGGGACAGAGGGCCAGTTCTTC. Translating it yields CAWSMGTEGQFF.

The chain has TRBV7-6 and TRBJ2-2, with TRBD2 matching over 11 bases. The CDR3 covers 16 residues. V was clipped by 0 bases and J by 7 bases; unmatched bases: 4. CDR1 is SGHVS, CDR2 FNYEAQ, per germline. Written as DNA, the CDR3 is TGTGCCAGCAGCTTAGCGTCTAGCGGGGGGCACGGGGAGCTGTTTTTT. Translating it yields CASSLASSGGHGELFF.

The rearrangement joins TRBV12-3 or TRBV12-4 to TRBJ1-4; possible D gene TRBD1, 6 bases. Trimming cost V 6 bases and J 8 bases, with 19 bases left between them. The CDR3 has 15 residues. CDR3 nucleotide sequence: TGTGCCAGCAGCCCCATTGGGGGGCGGGAAGAAAAACTGTTTTTT. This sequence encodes CASSPIGGREEKLFF.

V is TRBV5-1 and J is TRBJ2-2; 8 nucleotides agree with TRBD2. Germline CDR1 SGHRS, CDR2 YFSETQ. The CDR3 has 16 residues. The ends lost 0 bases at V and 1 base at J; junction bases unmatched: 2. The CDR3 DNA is TGCGCCAGCAGCTTGGCACTAGCGGAGAACACCGGGGAGCTGTTTTTT. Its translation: CASSLALAENTGELFF.